This T cell receptor beta chain was recovered during a study of Graves' ophthalmopathy and Graves' hyperthyroidism. This clonotype appeared once. A much larger clone differs by one base, so this may be a read error. Using RNA transcripts, the TCR beta CDR3 regions were amplified. First-round RT-PCR used HTBI primers; second-round multiplex PCR followed. TCRdb independently ran MiXCR on the multiplex PCR reads; one entry per CDR3 protein. This sample has some 400,000 distinct CDR3 sequences, with about 17% found just once. CDR1 and CDR2 from the germline V gene are DFQATT and SNEGSKA (reference sequence). V was clipped by 6 bases and J by 5 bases, with 20 bases between them. The CDR3 contains 14 residues.

This sequence was found in a woman aged 18-30 years with Graves' ophthalmopathy. The material sequenced was peripheral blood. The J gene is TRBJ2-7, the V gene TRBV20-1; D is possibly TRBD2 (6 bases). The CDR3 region has the DNA TGCAGTGCCCCCGGGACGGGAGTAGTCGACGAGCAGTACTTC. Amino acid sequence: CSAPGTGVVDEQYF.